This T cell receptor (beta chain) is drawn from a study of blood T cell repertoires in COVID-19. About the study: Some COVID-19 samples were acute and others convalescent; all came from the United States, Italy and Spain. In each case, the material was cDNA or gDNA derived from T cells, B-cell-depleted T cells, or PBMCs.

CDR1 is SGDLS and CDR2 is YYNGEE in the germline V gene. The germline V and J ends were trimmed by 4 bases and 2 bases, with 11 bases remaining between them. The CDR3 totals 14 residues. In the original processing: Estimated nucleated cell counts came from reference gene primer amplification. The data were produced by immunoSEQ multiplex PCR, yet TCRdb's version contains in-frame clones alone and is incomplete. That table supplies the V and J calls and clone size; D and trimming were determined from the DNA. This sample carries under 150,000 clones, 84% of them seen once, and the ten largest clones take around 13%.

This clonotype was obtained from a human donor in a cohort sampled during active COVID-19. The sample was peripheral blood. The rearrangement joins TRBV9 to TRBJ2-3, with D possibly being TRBD1 (6 bases). The CDR3 sequence: CASSPRDTTDTQYF. DNA of the CDR3: TGTGCCAGCAGCCCCCGGGACACCACAGATACGCAGTATTTT.